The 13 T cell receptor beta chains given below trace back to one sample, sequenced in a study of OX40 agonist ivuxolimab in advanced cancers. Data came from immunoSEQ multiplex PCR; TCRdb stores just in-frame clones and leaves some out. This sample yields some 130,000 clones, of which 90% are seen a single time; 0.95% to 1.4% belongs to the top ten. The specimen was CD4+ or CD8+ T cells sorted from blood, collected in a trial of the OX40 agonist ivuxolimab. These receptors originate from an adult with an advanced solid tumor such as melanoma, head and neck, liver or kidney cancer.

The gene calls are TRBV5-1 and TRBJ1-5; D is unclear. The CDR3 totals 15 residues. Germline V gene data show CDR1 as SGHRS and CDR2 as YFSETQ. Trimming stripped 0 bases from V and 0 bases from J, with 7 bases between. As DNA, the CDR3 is TGCGCCAGCAGCTTGGGAGAAAATAGCAATCAGCCCCAGCATTTT. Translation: CASSLGENSNQPQHF. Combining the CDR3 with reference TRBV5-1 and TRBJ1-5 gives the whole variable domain KAGVTQTPRYLIKTRGQQVTLSCSPISGHRSVSWYQQTPGQGLQFLFEYFSETQRNKGNFPGRFSGRQFSNSRSEMNVSTLELGDSALYLCASSLGENSNQPQHFGDGTRLSIL.

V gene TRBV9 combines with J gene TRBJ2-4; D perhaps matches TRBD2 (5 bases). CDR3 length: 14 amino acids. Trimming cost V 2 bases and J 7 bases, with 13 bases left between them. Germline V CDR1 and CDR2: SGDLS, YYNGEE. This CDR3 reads CASSVTPERNIQYF. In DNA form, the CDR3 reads TGTGCCAGCAGCGTTACCCCCGAGCGGAACATTCAGTACTTC. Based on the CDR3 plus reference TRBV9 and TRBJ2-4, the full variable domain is DSGVTQTPKHLITATGQRVTLRCSPRSGDLSVYWYQQSLDQGLQFLIQYYNGEERAKGNILERFSAQQFPDLHSELNLSSLELGDSALYFCASSVTPERNIQYFGAGTRLSVL.

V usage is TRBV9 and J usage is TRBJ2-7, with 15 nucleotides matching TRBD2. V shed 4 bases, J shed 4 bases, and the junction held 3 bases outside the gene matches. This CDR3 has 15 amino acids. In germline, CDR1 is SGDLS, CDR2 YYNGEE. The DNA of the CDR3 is TGTGCCAGCAGCCTAGGGACTAGCGGGAGGTACGAGCAGTACTTC. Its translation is CASSLGTSGRYEQYF.

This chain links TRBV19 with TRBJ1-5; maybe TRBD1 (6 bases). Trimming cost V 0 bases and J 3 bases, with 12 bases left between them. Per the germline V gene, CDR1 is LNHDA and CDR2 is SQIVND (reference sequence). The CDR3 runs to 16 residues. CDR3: CASSIEWTVYNQPQHF. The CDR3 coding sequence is TGTGCCAGTAGTATAGAATGGACAGTTTACAATCAGCCCCAGCATTTT.

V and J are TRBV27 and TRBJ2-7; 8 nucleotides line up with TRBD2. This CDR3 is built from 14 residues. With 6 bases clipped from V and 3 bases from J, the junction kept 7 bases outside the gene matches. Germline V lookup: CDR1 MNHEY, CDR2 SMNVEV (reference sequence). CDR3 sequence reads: CASRPGLVNYEQYF. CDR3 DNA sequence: TGTGCCAGCAGGCCGGGACTAGTGAACTACGAGCAGTACTTC.

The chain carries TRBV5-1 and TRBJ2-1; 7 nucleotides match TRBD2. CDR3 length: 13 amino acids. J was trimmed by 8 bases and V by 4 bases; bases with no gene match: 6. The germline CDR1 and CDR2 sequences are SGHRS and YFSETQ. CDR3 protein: CASSRGLSDEQFF. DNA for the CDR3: TGCGCCAGCAGCCGGGGACTAAGCGATGAGCAGTTCTTC.

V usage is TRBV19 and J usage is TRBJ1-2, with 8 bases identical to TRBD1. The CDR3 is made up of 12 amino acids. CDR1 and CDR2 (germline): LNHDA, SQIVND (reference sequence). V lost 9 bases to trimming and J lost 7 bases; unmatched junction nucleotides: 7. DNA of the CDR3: TGTGCCAGCCTGACAGGGGCGATTGGCTACACCTTC. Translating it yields CASLTGAIGYTF.

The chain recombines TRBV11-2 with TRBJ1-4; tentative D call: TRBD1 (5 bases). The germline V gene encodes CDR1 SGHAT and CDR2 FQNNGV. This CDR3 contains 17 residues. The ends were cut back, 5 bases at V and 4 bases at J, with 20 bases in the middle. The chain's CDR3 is CASSPGWGATFNEKLFF. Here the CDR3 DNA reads TGTGCCAGCAGCCCGGGATGGGGCGCAACCTTTAATGAAAAACTGTTTTTT.

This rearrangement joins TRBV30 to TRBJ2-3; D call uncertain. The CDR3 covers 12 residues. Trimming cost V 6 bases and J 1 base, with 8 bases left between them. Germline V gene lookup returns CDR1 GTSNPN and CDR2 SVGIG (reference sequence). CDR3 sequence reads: CACGAGTDTQYF. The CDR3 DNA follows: TGTGCCTGTGGAGCTGGCACAGATACGCAGTATTTT.

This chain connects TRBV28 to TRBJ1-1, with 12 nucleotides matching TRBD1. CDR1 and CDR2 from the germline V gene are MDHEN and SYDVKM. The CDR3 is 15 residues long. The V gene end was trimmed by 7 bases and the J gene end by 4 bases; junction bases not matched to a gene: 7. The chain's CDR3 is CASTSRGQGATEAFF. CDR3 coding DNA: TGTGCCAGCACCAGCAGGGGACAGGGGGCCACTGAAGCTTTCTTT.

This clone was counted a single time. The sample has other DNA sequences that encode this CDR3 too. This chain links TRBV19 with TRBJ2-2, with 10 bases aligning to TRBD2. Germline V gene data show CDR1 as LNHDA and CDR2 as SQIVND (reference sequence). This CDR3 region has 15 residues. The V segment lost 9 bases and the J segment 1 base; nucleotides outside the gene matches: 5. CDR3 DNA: TGTGCCAGCACCTCTAGCGGGAGGAACACCGGGGAGCTGTTTTTT. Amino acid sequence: CASTSSGRNTGELFF.

The DNA of the CDR3 is TGTGCCAGCAGCTTAGGGGACAGCACAGATACGCAGTATTTT. It specifies CASSLGDSTDTQYF. V and J are TRBV11-1 and TRBJ2-3; D is possibly TRBD1 or TRBD2 (5 bases each). Deletions cut 1 base from V and 0 bases from J, with 5 bases between. The CDR3 covers 14 residues. Germline CDR1 and CDR2: SGHAT and FQDESV (reference sequence).

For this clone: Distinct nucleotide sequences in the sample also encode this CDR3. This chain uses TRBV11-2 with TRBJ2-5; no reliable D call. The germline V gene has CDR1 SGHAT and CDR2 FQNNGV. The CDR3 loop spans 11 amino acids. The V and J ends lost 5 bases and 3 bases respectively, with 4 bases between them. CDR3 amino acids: CASSLEETQYF. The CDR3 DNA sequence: TGTGCCAGCAGCCTGGAAGAGACCCAGTACTTC.